The source of this T cell receptor beta chain is a study of cytomegalovirus exposure and HLA in healthy donors. This CDR3 comprises 24 residues. The PCR ran on 60 Vbeta and 13 Jbeta primers. TCRdb's copy holds only in-frame clones and misses some; the assay was immunoSEQ multiplex PCR. The sample lists under 200,000 clones, roughly 82% occurring once. Study-wide results and caveats: The study flagged some 170 TCR beta chains as cytomegalovirus-associated. Sequencing artifact likely explains a cluster of highly shared sequence variants.

Worth noting for this clone: Antigen: not known.

The genes are TRBV21-1 and TRBJ2-1; the table's D call TRBD2 went unverified against the DNA. TRBV21-1 is a recognized pseudogene. This TCR derives from a woman aged 50 to 60 in good health and CMV-seronegative. Material for sequencing was PBMCs. CDR3 bases: TGTGCCAGCAGCAAACTACGGGGGGTGGGCAATAGCGGGGGGGCCGCTCCGGTCTACAATGAGCAGTTCTTC. Translated, it gives CASSKLRGVGNSGGAAPVYNEQFF.